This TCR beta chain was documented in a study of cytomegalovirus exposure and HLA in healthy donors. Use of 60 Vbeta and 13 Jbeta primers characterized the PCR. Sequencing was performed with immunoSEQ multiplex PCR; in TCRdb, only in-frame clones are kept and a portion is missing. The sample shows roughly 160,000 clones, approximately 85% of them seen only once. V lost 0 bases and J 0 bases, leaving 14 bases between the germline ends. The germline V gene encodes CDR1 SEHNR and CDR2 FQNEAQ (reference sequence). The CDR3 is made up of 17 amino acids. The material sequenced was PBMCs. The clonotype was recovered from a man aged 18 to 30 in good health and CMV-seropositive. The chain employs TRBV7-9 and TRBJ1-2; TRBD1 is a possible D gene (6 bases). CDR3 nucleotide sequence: TGTGCCAGCAGCTTAGCAGCCGGGACACTGACTAACTATGGCTACACCTTC. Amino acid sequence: CASSLAAGTLTNYGYTF.